Listed below are T cell receptor beta chains from one sample, sequenced in a study of blood T cells in healthy people across ages. One entry per CDR3 protein results from TCRdb running MiXCR on the 5' RACE reads. Here the sample spans approximately 670,000 distinct CDR3 sequences, around 41% being singletons. The sample consisted of blood. Receptors were obtained from a man aged 80 or over in good health. Both conserved end residues are part of each CDR3. D genes are given only for firm matches. Only some rows state a clone size, as once, few, many or a class for expanded clones.

clone_size	v_call	j_call	d_call	cdr3_aa	cdr3_nt
.	TRBV6-1	TRBJ1-2	.	CASSEGLYGYTF	TGTGCCAGCAGCGAAGGGCTCTATGGCTACACCTTC
few	TRBV20-1	TRBJ2-3	TRBD2	CSASLVRGGPRDTQYF	TGCAGTGCTAGTTTGGTTCGCGGGGGGCCTAGGGATACGCAGTATTTT
.	TRBV7-9	TRBJ2-2	.	CASRDLTGAVTGELFF	TGTGCCAGCAGAGATCTCACCGGGGCCGTCACCGGGGAGCTGTTTTTT
.	TRBV24-1	TRBJ2-5	.	CATSDNRVGETQYF	TGTGCCACCAGTGACAACAGGGTCGGGGAGACCCAGTACTTC
many	TRBV29-1	TRBJ2-5	.	CSVDGRPQETQYF	TGCAGCGTTGATGGCAGGCCCCAAGAGACCCAGTACTTC
.	TRBV3-1	TRBJ1-6	TRBD1	CASSRTGGPNSPLHF	TGTGCCAGCAGCCGGACAGGGGGCCCTAATTCACCCCTCCACTTT
many	TRBV2	TRBJ2-3	TRBD1	CASSDTGQGTYTQYF	TGTGCCAGCAGTGACACGGGACAGGGGACATATACGCAGTATTTT
.	TRBV4-3	TRBJ2-1	.	CASSQDTVPGSTEQFF	TGCGCCAGCAGCCAAGACACGGTACCGGGGTCTACTGAGCAGTTCTTC
many	TRBV7-2	TRBJ2-1	.	CASSWGGTEVYNEQFF	TGTGCCAGCAGCTGGGGAGGGACAGAGGTTTATAATGAGCAGTTCTTC
.	TRBV21-1	TRBJ2-1	.	CASSKAQETSGPTPYNGQFF	TGTGCCAGCAGCAAAGCGCAAGAGACTAGCGGGCCAACTCCCTACAATGGGCAGTTCTTC